The 6 T cell receptor beta chains given below trace back to one sample, sequenced in a study of blood T cells in healthy people across ages. Then a second PCR, running about 6 to 12 cycles, was carried out with a sample-barcoded 5' primer and a J-beta primer mix. TCRdb processed the 5' RACE reads anew with MiXCR; each CDR3 protein has one entry. Of roughly 720,000 distinct CDR3 sequences in the sample, roughly 50% are singletons; the top ten hold approximately 40%. Input material: blood. The origin of the receptors is a man older than 75 in good health.

The V and J genes are TRBV7-9 and TRBJ1-1; 9 bases match TRBD1. The CDR3 consists of 17 residues. The germline CDR1 and CDR2 sequences are SEHNR and FQNEAQ (reference sequence). Trimming removed 5 bases from V and 2 bases from J; junction bases left unmatched: 12. The CDR3 nucleotides are TGTGCCAGCAGCCCCTTTGGACCACAGGGGGCCAACACTGAAGCTTTCTTT. Translation gives CASSPFGPQGANTEAFF.

This chain joins TRBV6-1 and TRBJ2-3, with TRBD2 identical over 13 bases. Trimming took 2 bases from V and 0 from J; bases not matched to a gene: 5. The CDR3 sequence is 18 residues long. Germline V gene data show CDR1 as MNHNS and CDR2 as SASEGT. In DNA, the CDR3 is TGTGCCAGCAGTGAAAGGACTAGCGGGGGTCTTAGCACAGATACGCAGTATTTT. This sequence encodes CASSERTSGGLSTDTQYF.

The gene calls are TRBV20-1 and TRBJ2-1; maybe TRBD1 (5 bases). The CDR3 contains 15 residues. Trimming removed 0 bases at V and 1 base at J, with 10 bases between. Germline values: CDR1 DFQATT, CDR2 SNEGSKA (reference sequence). The chain's CDR3 is CSARDAAGSYNEQFF. The CDR3 nucleotides are TGCAGTGCTAGAGACGCGGCAGGGTCCTACAATGAGCAGTTCTTC.

A few counts support this clonotype. The CDR3 sequence: CASSSDREQFF. CDR3 DNA sequence: TGTGCCAGCAGTTCGGACAGAGAGCAGTTCTTC. The gene calls are TRBV11-3 and TRBJ2-1; D perhaps matches TRBD1 (6 bases). Germline lookup yields CDR1 SGHNT and CDR2 YENEEA. CDR3 length equals 11 residues. Deletions cut 6 bases from V and 10 bases from J, with 10 bases between.

With respect to this clonotype: Its ends do not fully match the called genes, so a read error is possible. The V gene is TRBV20-1, the J gene TRBJ2-3, with 9 bases fitting TRBD2. Looked up from germline, CDR1 is DFQATT and CDR2 is SNEGSKA (reference sequence). The length of the CDR3 is 14 residues. CDR3 region: CSTRPSGVTDTQYF. CDR3 in DNA: TGCAGTACTAGGCCTAGCGGGGTCACAGATACGCAGTATTTT.

This chain connects TRBV12-3 or TRBV12-4 to TRBJ2-1, with 13 bases aligning to TRBD2. CDR3 length equals 14 residues. V shed 3 bases and J 10 bases; nucleotides not matched to a gene: 3. CDR3 loop: CASSLGTSGTEQFF. CDR3 in DNA: TGTGCCAGCAGTTTGGGGACTAGCGGGACAGAGCAGTTCTTC.